The clone carrying this TCR beta chain has a single count. This record comes from a study of blood T cell repertoires in COVID-19. Study in general: Collection of acute and convalescent COVID-19 samples took place in the United States, Italy and Spain. PBMCs, B-cell-depleted T cells, or T cells provided the cDNA or gDNA that made up the material.

The assay was immunoSEQ multiplex PCR, and TCRdb's table has in-frame clones only and misses some. The sample consists of about 240,000 clones, 75% to 85% of them appearing once. The CDR3 loop spans 15 amino acids. Germline CDR1 reads SGHRS; CDR2 reads YFSETQ. The V end lost 0 bases, the J end lost 10 bases, and 14 bases lay between the germline ends. The gene calls are TRBV5-1 and TRBJ1-6; no clear D. Material: peripheral blood. This receptor was obtained from a woman aged 60-75 years with active or convalescent COVID-19. The CDR3 here is CASSLGWNLGSPLHF. CDR3 coding DNA: TGCGCCAGCAGCTTGGGTTGGAATCTAGGCTCACCCCTCCACTTT.